The rows below give T cell receptor beta chains drawn from one sample of a study of radiotherapy plus CTLA-4 blockade in lung cancer. Assay used: immunoSEQ multiplex PCR; TCRdb lists only in-frame clones, some missing. This table has about 33,000 clones, around four fifths appearing once. This material consisted of peripheral blood, taken from a patient treated with radiotherapy plus ipilimumab. Receptors originate from a human donor with non-small cell lung cancer that progressed on radiotherapy plus ipilimumab. CDR3s include the opening cysteine and the closing phenylalanine or tryptophan. Fields, in order: D gene, V gene, J gene, clone size, CDR3 DNA, CDR3 protein. A D gene is named only where the DNA matches it firmly. Clone sizes are given selectively: once, few, many, or a class where the clone is expanded.

D gene: .; V gene: TRBV15; J gene: TRBJ1-3; clone size: .; CDR3 DNA: TGTGCCACCAGCAGAGATAAATCGGGGTCTGGAAACACCATATATTTT; CDR3 protein: CATSRDKSGSGNTIYF
D gene: .; V gene: TRBV19; J gene: TRBJ1-2; clone size: .; CDR3 DNA: TGTGCCAGTAGTATTTTTCCGGGAGCGCAGGGTAGCTATGGCTACACCTTC; CDR3 protein: CASSIFPGAQGSYGYTF
D gene: TRBD1; V gene: TRBV5-4; J gene: TRBJ1-1; clone size: .; CDR3 DNA: TGTGCCAGCAGGCGGGACAGGGTGTCGAGCACTGAAGCTTTCTTT; CDR3 protein: CASRRDRVSSTEAFF
D gene: TRBD2; V gene: TRBV18; J gene: TRBJ2-5; clone size: .; CDR3 DNA: TGTGCCAGCTCACCCGGGACTAGCGCCGCTCGAGGGACCCAGTACTTC; CDR3 protein: CASSPGTSAARGTQYF
D gene: .; V gene: TRBV9; J gene: TRBJ2-7; clone size: few; CDR3 DNA: TGTGCCAGCAGCGTAGCTCCAGGGGGGAAACCCGAGCAGTACTTC; CDR3 protein: CASSVAPGGKPEQYF
D gene: TRBD1; V gene: TRBV6-1; J gene: TRBJ1-6; clone size: few; CDR3 DNA: TGTGCCAGCAGTGAAGTATCAGGGGGCCGGGGGTCACCCCTCCACTTT; CDR3 protein: CASSEVSGGRGSPLHF
D gene: .; V gene: TRBV10-3; J gene: TRBJ2-1; clone size: few; CDR3 DNA: TGTGCCATCAGATATAGTGACATTTACAATGAGCAGTTCTTC; CDR3 protein: CAIRYSDIYNEQFF
D gene: .; V gene: TRBV5-1; J gene: TRBJ2-1; clone size: .; CDR3 DNA: TGCGCCAGCAGCTTGGTGGTAGCAAACAATGAGCAGTTCTTC; CDR3 protein: CASSLVVANNEQFF
D gene: TRBD1; V gene: TRBV15; J gene: TRBJ2-7; clone size: .; CDR3 DNA: TGTGCCACCAGCAGAGATACAGGGGGCGTCTACGAGCAGTACTTC; CDR3 protein: CATSRDTGGVYEQYF
D gene: .; V gene: TRBV10-3; J gene: TRBJ1-3; clone size: .; CDR3 DNA: TGTGCCATCAGTGAGTCAGGACAGCATACTGGAAACACCATATATTTT; CDR3 protein: CAISESGQHTGNTIYF
D gene: TRBD2; V gene: TRBV7-2; J gene: TRBJ2-7; clone size: .; CDR3 DNA: TGTGCCAGCTCCTTAGGGAGGTCGGCGGGGGGGGCCTACGAGCAGTACTTC; CDR3 protein: CASSLGRSAGGAYEQYF
D gene: .; V gene: TRBV18; J gene: TRBJ1-2; clone size: .; CDR3 DNA: TGTGCCAGCTCACCACCTCAGGGCTATGGCTACACCTTC; CDR3 protein: CASSPPQGYGYTF
D gene: TRBD1; V gene: TRBV19; J gene: TRBJ2-3; clone size: .; CDR3 DNA: TGTGCCAGTACCGGGACAGGGGCTATGTTAAGCACAGATACGCAGTATTTT; CDR3 protein: CASTGTGAMLSTDTQYF
D gene: TRBD1; V gene: TRBV2; J gene: TRBJ2-7; clone size: .; CDR3 DNA: TGTGCCAGCACCGGACCGGGACAGGGGACGGGCGAGCAGTACTTC; CDR3 protein: CASTGPGQGTGEQYF
D gene: .; V gene: TRBV6-6; J gene: TRBJ1-5; clone size: .; CDR3 DNA: TGTGCCAGCAGTGGGGACATCTATCAGCCCCAGCATTTT; CDR3 protein: CASSGDIYQPQHF
D gene: .; V gene: TRBV4-3; J gene: TRBJ2-1; clone size: .; CDR3 DNA: TGCGCCAGCAGCCAAGAGCAGGGTTCTAGAGGCAATGAGCAGTTCTTC; CDR3 protein: CASSQEQGSRGNEQFF